This T cell receptor (beta chain) emerged from a study of shared clonotypes between healthy human individuals. Across the study: The donor group consisted of two women and three men, aged 18 to 49.

As processed by the authors: ImmunoSEQ output lacked quality scores and full-length reads, limiting matched filtering. The protocol was immunoSEQ multiplex PCR, while the TCRdb copy is restricted to in-frame clones and leaves out a portion. V, J and clone size reflect that table, while D and trimming were determined from the DNA. The sample shows over a million clones, 78% of them seen only once. The study enrolled healthy HIV-negative adults without recent acute infections or vaccinations as donors. Naive CD4+ cells were CD45RA-selected; the remaining cells were memory. The CDR3 extends over 16 amino acids. Germline loops: CDR1 SGHAT, CDR2 FQNNGV. V gave up 5 bases and J gave up 5 bases; unmatched junction bases: 14.

This clonotype originated in a man in his late teens or twenties in good health. Some clones in this sample may be carry-over from other donors' samples. The rearrangement links TRBV11-2 to TRBJ2-5; 7 bases fit TRBD1. Source material: memory CD4+ T cells from PBMCs. Subset specified: CD45RA-negative fraction. This chain's CDR3 is CASSDEGGARGETQYF. Written as DNA, the CDR3 is TGTGCCAGCAGCGACGAAGGGGGCGCGCGAGGGGAGACCCAGTACTTC.